The clone carrying this T cell receptor beta chain came up many times. This entry belongs to a study of human T cells and chemical hapten exposure. Germline loops: CDR1 LGHDT, CDR2 YNNKEL (reference sequence). CDR3 length: 15 amino acids. V dropped 1 base and J dropped 0 bases, with 9 bases sitting between them. Regarding time point: patch test 1, 2 weeks after DPC sensitization. Sample treatment: therapeutic diphenylcyclopropenone sensitization with weekly scalp DPC. TCRdb used MiXCR to reprocess the RACE reads, holding one entry per CDR3 protein. This table holds just under 350,000 distinct CDR3 sequences, around 7% found once.

The TCR comes from a woman aged 18-35 years with alopecia areata. Some clones in this sample may be carry-over from other donors' samples. The source was whole blood, collected in connection with sensitization to the hapten diphenylcyclopropenone (DPC). The chain joins TRBV3-1 to TRBJ2-5, with D hard to call. CDR3 in amino acids: CASSQGRGYQETQYF. CDR3 in DNA: TGTGCCAGCAGCCAAGGTCGCGGATACCAAGAGACCCAGTACTTC.